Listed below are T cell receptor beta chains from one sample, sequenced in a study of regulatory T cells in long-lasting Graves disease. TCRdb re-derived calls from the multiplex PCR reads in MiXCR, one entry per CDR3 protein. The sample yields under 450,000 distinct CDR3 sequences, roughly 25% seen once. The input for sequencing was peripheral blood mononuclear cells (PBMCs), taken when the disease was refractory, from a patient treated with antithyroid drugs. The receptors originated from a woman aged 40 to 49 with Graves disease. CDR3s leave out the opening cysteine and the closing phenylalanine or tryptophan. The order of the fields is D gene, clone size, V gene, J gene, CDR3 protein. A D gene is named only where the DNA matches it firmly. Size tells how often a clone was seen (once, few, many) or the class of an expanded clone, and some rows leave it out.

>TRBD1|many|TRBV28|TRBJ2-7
AVRDRRTYEQY
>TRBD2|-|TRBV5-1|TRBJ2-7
ASSLGTGGPHEQY
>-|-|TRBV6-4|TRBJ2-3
ASSDGGADTQY
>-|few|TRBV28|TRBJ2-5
ASEGHSQETQY
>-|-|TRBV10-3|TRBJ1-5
AIKAGEGNQPQH
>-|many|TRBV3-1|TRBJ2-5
ASSQVVREETQY
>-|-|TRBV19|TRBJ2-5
ASSIMAGIRETQY
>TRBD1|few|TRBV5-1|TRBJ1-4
ASSLEGQGADEKLF
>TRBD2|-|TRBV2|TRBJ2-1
ASSDAGRLAGGEQF
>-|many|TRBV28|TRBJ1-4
ASSRQEEEKLF
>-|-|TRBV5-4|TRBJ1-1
ASSLVLAEAF
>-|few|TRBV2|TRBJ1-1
ASSESAGNTEAF
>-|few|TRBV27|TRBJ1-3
ASKGLIGNTIY
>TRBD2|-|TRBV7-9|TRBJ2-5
ASSSFGGEQETQY
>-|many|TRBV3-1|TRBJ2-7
ASSQGASNSYEQY
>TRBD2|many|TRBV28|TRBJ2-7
ASSLTALAEKTYEQY
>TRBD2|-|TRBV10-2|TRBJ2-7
ASRGTSGPSYEQY
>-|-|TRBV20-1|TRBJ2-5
SALRGTRPETQY
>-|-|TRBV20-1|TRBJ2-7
SASGSTYEQY
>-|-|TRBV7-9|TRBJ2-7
ASIPFGGSYEQY
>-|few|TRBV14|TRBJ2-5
ASSQAWAQETQY
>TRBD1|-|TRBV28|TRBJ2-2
ASSSPGQGAPGELF
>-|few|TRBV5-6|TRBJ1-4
ASSSRQDWDEKLF
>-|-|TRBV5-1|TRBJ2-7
ASSLHQGQGSEQY
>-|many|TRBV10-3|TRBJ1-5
AISESMDLQPQH
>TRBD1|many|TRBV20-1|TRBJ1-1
SGSRQGGTEAF
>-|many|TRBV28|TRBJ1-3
ASSFRPILSGNTIY
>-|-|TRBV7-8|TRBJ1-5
ASSSSDSNQPQH
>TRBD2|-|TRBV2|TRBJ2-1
ASSDPDILAGGNEQF
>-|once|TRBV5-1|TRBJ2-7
ASSLRRVLFGEGVSYEQY
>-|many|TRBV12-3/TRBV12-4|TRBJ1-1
ASSLFGREAF
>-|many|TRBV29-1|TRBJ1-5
SVDGQGNGQPQH
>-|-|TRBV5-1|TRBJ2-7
ASSFRQESYEQY
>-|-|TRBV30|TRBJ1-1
AWTSRGNTEAF
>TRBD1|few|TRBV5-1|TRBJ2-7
ASSARGKIGEQY
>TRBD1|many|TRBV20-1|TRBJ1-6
SARQGSNGYSPLH
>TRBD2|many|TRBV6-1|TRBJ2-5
ATGGVAGETQY
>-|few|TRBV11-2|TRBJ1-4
ASSPLGGSEKLF
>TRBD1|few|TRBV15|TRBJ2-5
ATSRDSGQQETQY
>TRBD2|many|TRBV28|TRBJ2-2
ASTMIFTAGGVVTGELF
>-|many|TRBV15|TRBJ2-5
ATSRDTGYQETQY
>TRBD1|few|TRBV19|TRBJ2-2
ASVTGGKNTGELF
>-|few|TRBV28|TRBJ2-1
ASSRKNEQF
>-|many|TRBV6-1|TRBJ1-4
ASRDSGWDEKLF
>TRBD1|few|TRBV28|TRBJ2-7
ASSPSTGASSYEQY
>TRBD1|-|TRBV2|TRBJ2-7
ASSLKDRGYEQY
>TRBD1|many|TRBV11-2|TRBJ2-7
ASSPQTGRHEQY
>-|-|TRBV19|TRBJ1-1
ASSPGPGTGTEAF
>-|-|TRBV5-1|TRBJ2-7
ASSPDIGGGREQY
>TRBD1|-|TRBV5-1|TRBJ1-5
ASSTGTENQPQH
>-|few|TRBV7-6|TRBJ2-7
ASSLRHSYEQY
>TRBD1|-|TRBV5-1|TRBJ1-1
ASSLAKGQKSTEAF
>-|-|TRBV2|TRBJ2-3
ASTGRVSNTDTQY
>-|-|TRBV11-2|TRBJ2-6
ASSLAYKAGANVLT
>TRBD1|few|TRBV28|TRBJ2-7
ASRKQGARPSQY
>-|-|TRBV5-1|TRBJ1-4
ASSSGQYDEKLF
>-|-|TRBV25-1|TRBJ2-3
ATSRVGLLSDTQY
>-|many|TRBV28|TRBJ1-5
ASSQIGGISNQPQH
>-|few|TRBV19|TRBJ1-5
ASSMSSGVPQPQH
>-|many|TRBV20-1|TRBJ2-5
SASLRSGLPQETQY